This entry lists 14 T cell receptor beta chains sequenced from one sample in a study of tumor-infiltrating lymphocytes in primary liver carcinoma. A constant-region primer primed TCR beta cDNA synthesis from 450 to 550 ng of total RNA. What produced the TCR beta libraries was three nested multiplex PCR rounds using slightly modified ARM-PCR. The two initial PCR rounds, 9 to 11 cycles each, used TRBV1-TRBV30 forward and C-beta reverse primers. Using its own MiXCR run on the multiplex PCR reads, TCRdb lists one record per CDR3 protein. The table lists fewer than 250,000 distinct CDR3 sequences, roughly 61% of them singletons. The study extracted blood RNA from unsorted whole blood and also extracted germline DNA. The sequenced sample was peripheral blood. These receptors originate from a woman between 55 and 75 years old with primary liver carcinoma and hepatitis B virus infection.

About this clonotype itself: One end of the junction fails to match germline, which may point to a read error. V usage is TRBV28 and J usage is TRBJ1-1; no firm D call. The germline CDR1 and CDR2 sequences are MDHEN and SYDVKM. The CDR3 runs 13 residues. The CDR3 region is CASRKSPNAEAFF. Written as DNA, the CDR3 is TGTGCCAGCAGAAAATCCCCGAACGCTGAAGCTTTCTTT.

Note on this clonotype: The junction and the germline gene differ at one end; a read error may be behind it. This chain uses TRBV29-1 with TRBJ1-1, with D perhaps matching TRBD1 (5 bases). The CDR3 sequence is 13 residues long. CDR1 is SQVTM, CDR2 ANQGSEA, per germline. The chain's CDR3 is CSMNQGMNIEAFF. The CDR3 DNA is TGCAGCATGAACCAGGGCATGAACATTGAAGCTTTCTTT. The whole variable domain, filled in from reference TRBV29-1 and TRBJ1-1, reads SAVISQKPSRDICQRGTSLTIQCQVDSQVTMMFWYRQQPGQSLTLIATANQGSEATYESGFVIDKFPISRPNLTFSTLTVSNMSPEDSSIYLCSMNQGMNIEAFFGQGTRLTVV.

As for this clonotype: Since a much larger clone is just one base distant, this may be a read error. The rearrangement joins TRBV14 to TRBJ1-2; D gene ambiguous. CDR1 and CDR2 from the germline V gene are SGHDN and FVKESK. This CDR3 is 13 amino acids long. CDR3 coding DNA: TGTGCCCGCAGCCAAGGGTACAGATATGGCTACACCTTC. It specifies CARSQGYRYGYTF. Using reference TRBV14 and TRBJ1-2 for the parts outside the CDR3, the full variable domain is EAGVTQFPSHSVIEKGQTVTLRCDPISGHDNLYWYRRVMGKEIKFLLHFVKESKQDESGMPNNRFLAERTGGTYSTLKVQPAELEDSGVYFCARSQGYRYGYTFGSGTRLTVV.

This clonotype was found many times. The rearrangement joins TRBV6-6 to TRBJ1-2; 9 bases align to TRBD1. Germline assignment: CDR1 MNHNY and CDR2 SVGAGI (reference sequence). The CDR3 totals 11 residues. V trimming: 5 bases; J trimming: 12 bases; junction bases outside the gene matches: 4. This CDR3 reads CASSQTGGNTF. CDR3 in DNA: TGTGCCAGCAGTCAGACAGGGGGTAACACCTTC.

This clonotype was counted once. The chain has TRBV4-2 and TRBJ2-7; 9 bases map to TRBD1. With 7 bases clipped from V and 3 bases from J, the junction kept 10 bases outside the gene matches. Germline values: CDR1 LGHNA, CDR2 YNFKEQ. The CDR3 has 15 residues. CDR3 protein: CASIRDPTGGYEQYF. The CDR3 region has the DNA TGTGCCAGCATCCGAGATCCGACAGGGGGCTACGAGCAGTACTTC.

This clonotype was observed at least ten times. The V gene is TRBV11-2, the J gene TRBJ1-2; weak D call: TRBD1 (6 bases). CDR3 size: 17 residues. From germline, CDR1 is SGHAT and CDR2 FQNNGV. The ends were cut back, 2 bases at V and 6 bases at J, with 22 bases in the middle. The CDR3 loop is CASSLTAGVPRANGYTF. The CDR3 DNA reads as TGTGCCAGCAGCTTAACGGCAGGGGTCCCTCGGGCTAATGGCTACACCTTC. The full variable domain, completed using reference TRBV11-2 and TRBJ1-2, is EAGVAQSPRYKIIEKRQSVAFWCNPISGHATLYWYQQILGQGPKLLIQFQNNGVVDDSQLPKDRFSAERLKGVDSTLKIQPAKLEDSAVYLCASSLTAGVPRANGYTFGSGTRLTVV.

Comments on this clonotype: The germline gene is not matched at one end of the junction; a read error may be the cause. This chain joins TRBV12-3 or TRBV12-4 and TRBJ1-2; 7 bases line up with TRBD1. The CDR3 is 13 amino acids. The CDR3 region has the DNA TGTGCCAGCAGTGTGACAGGGTTGGGCGGCTACATCTTC. Protein sequence: CASSVTGLGGYIF.

For this clonotype: Compared with germline, one end of the junction differs, possibly owing to a read error. V and J are TRBV11-2 and TRBJ2-7, with D possibly matching TRBD2 (6 bases). This CDR3 has 14 amino acids. Germline CDR1 reads SGHAT; CDR2 reads FQNNGV. The CDR3 protein is CASSHIADYYELYF. DNA for the CDR3: TGTGCCAGCAGCCACATAGCGGATTACTACGAGCTGTACTTC.

This clonotype was detected only once. This sequence may be a read error, since a much larger clone differs from it by one base. The chain uses TRBV12-3 or TRBV12-4 and TRBJ2-1; D remains ambiguous. The CDR3 contains 15 residues. CDR3 bases: TGTGCCAGCAGTTTAGCGAAGTCGGCCTACAGTGAGCAGTTCTTC. It specifies CASSLAKSAYSEQFF.

Comments on this clonotype: A clone one base away is much larger, so this may be a read error. This chain uses TRBV12-3 or TRBV12-4 with TRBJ2-1; D unclear. The CDR3 length is 15 residues. The CDR3 loop is CASSLGIRSYTEQFF. The DNA of the CDR3 is TGTGCCAGCAGTTTGGGCATACGCTCCTACACTGAGCAGTTCTTC.

J is TRBJ2-3 and V is TRBV27, with D unresolved. V lost 5 bases and J lost 6, with 12 bases in between. The germline V gene encodes CDR1 MNHEY and CDR2 SMNVEV (reference sequence). CDR3 length: 13 amino acids. CDR3 amino acids: CASSTLELDTQYF. The CDR3 DNA reads TGTGCCAGCAGTACCTTGGAACTGGATACGCAGTATTTT.

This clonotype was seen repeatedly, ten times or more. This chain connects TRBV29-1 to TRBJ2-1, with 14 bases matching TRBD2. Germline CDR1 is SQVTM and CDR2 is ANQGSEA. This CDR3 has 14 residues. J gave up 6 bases and V 8 bases, and 6 bases lay outside the gene matches. In DNA form, the CDR3 reads TGCAGCTTTTGTGGGACTAGCGGGGGCAATGAGCAGTTCTTC. This gives the protein CSFCGTSGGNEQFF.

The CDR3 nucleotides read TGTGCCAGCAAGAGGAGGGACAGCCTATGCACCGGGGAGCTGTTTTTT. Its translation is CASKRRDSLCTGELFF. V is TRBV11-3 and J is TRBJ2-2, with D perhaps matching TRBD1 (7 bases). There are 16 residues in the CDR3. Germline loops: CDR1 SGHNT, CDR2 YENEEA. V was clipped by 7 bases and J by 4 bases, with 19 bases between them. Based on the CDR3 plus reference TRBV11-3 and TRBJ2-2, the full variable domain is EAGVVQSPRYKIIEKKQPVAFWCNPISGHNTLYWYLQNLGQGPELLIRYENEEAVDDSQLPKDRFSAERLKGVDSTLKIQPAELGDSAVYLCASKRRDSLCTGELFFGEGSRLTVL.

The genes are TRBV6-1 and TRBJ2-7; a weak D match, TRBD1 (5 bases). V gave up 6 bases and J gave up 0 bases, with 9 bases separating them. Germline assignment: CDR1 MNHNS and CDR2 SASEGT. The CDR3 extends over 13 amino acids. CDR3 in amino acids: CASSTQDSYEQYF. The CDR3 DNA reads as TGTGCCAGCAGCACACAGGACTCCTACGAGCAGTACTTC.